Listed below are T cell receptor beta chains from one sample, sequenced in a study of Tregs in tolerant kidney transplant recipients. Sequenced by immunoSEQ multiplex PCR; TCRdb stores in-frame clones only, minus some. The sample lists hundreds of thousands of clones; more than 65% were seen once. The sample taken for sequencing was CD4+ T cells from blood. These receptor sequences come from a human donor in good health. Both conserved end residues are part of each CDR3. A D gene is named only where the DNA matches it firmly. A row's size may be missing; if present it is once, few, many or a size class.

d_gene,v_gene,j_gene,abundance,CDR3aa,CDR3nt
TRBD1,TRBV11-2,TRBJ1-4,once,CASSAPGTGFVEKLFF,TGTGCCAGCAGCGCCCCAGGGACAGGGTTCGTTGAAAAACTGTTTTTT
TRBD1,TRBV5-4,TRBJ2-5,.,CASSLGQAYQETQYF,TGTGCCAGCAGCTTAGGACAGGCCTACCAAGAGACCCAGTACTTC
.,TRBV6-5,TRBJ1-5,.,CASSSRSNQPQHF,TGTGCCAGCAGTTCTCGAAGCAATCAGCCCCAGCATTTT
.,TRBV29-1,TRBJ2-7,.,CSVFAGQGSEQYF,TGCAGCGTTTTTGCAGGGCAAGGCTCCGAGCAGTACTTC
.,TRBV7-2,TRBJ1-1,.,CANREGRTLNTEAFF,TGTGCCAATAGGGAGGGCAGGACGTTGAACACTGAAGCTTTCTTT
TRBD2,TRBV10-3,TRBJ2-1,once,CAISGVASGRSSYNEQFF,TGTGCCATCAGTGGGGTTGCTAGCGGAAGGAGCTCCTACAATGAGCAGTTCTTC
.,TRBV19,TRBJ2-3,.,CASSIPRGKGRDTQYF,TGTGCCAGTAGTATCCCCCGAGGGAAGGGAAGGGATACGCAGTATTTT
.,TRBV7-9,TRBJ1-5,.,CASSHLTGQPQHF,TGTGCCAGCAGCCATCTAACGGGGCAGCCCCAGCATTTT
.,TRBV4-2,TRBJ2-1,.,CASSQGDYNEQFF,TGTGCCAGCAGCCAAGGGGACTACAATGAGCAGTTCTTC
TRBD1,TRBV18,TRBJ1-4,.,CASSPLFSGQGDEKLFF,TGTGCCAGCTCACCACTTTTTTCCGGACAGGGTGATGAAAAACTGTTTTTT
.,TRBV29-1,TRBJ2-3,.,CSVCPGASTDTQYF,TGCAGCGTGTGCCCGGGGGCTAGCACAGATACGCAGTATTTT
TRBD2,TRBV5-1,TRBJ2-1,.,CASSWGLAGPSSYNEQFF,TGCGCCAGCAGCTGGGGACTAGCGGGCCCGAGCTCCTACAATGAGCAGTTCTTC
.,TRBV6-5,TRBJ1-1,.,CASSEVGANTEAFF,TGTGCCAGCAGTGAAGTCGGAGCGAACACTGAAGCTTTCTTT
.,TRBV18,TRBJ2-7,.,CASSSPGPRKVYEQYF,TGTGCCAGCTCGTCACCAGGACCGAGGAAGGTCTACGAGCAGTACTTC
.,TRBV7-9,TRBJ1-5,few,CASSPTGQPQHF,TGTGCCAGCAGCCCGACGGGTCAGCCCCAGCATTTT
.,TRBV5-4,TRBJ1-2,.,CAGSSQTGLTF,TGTGCCGGCAGCTCCCAGACAGGCCTGACCTTC
.,TRBV30,TRBJ1-5,.,CAWSKQGNQPQHF,TGTGCCTGGAGTAAGCAAGGCAATCAGCCCCAGCATTTT
.,TRBV9,TRBJ1-2,.,CASSPRADNYGYTF,TGTGCCAGCAGCCCCCGGGCCGATAACTATGGCTACACCTTC
.,TRBV7-9,TRBJ2-5,once,CASSPWGQETQYF,TGTGCCAGCAGCCCTTGGGGGCAAGAGACCCAGTACTTC
.,TRBV6-6,TRBJ1-5,.,CASNPDKLGDQPQHF,TGTGCCAGCAACCCGGACAAACTAGGGGATCAGCCCCAGCATTTT
TRBD1,TRBV11-3,TRBJ1-1,.,CASSLGLGTGGPNTEAFF,TGTGCCAGCAGCTTAGGCCTTGGGACAGGGGGCCCGAACACTGAAGCTTTCTTT
TRBD2,TRBV7-2,TRBJ2-7,.,CASSWGLAGAYEQYF,TGTGCCAGCAGCTGGGGACTAGCGGGGGCCTACGAGCAGTACTTC
TRBD2,TRBV7-9,TRBJ2-3,.,CASSLTSGSTDTQYF,TGTGCCAGCAGCTTGACTAGCGGGAGCACAGATACGCAGTATTTT
.,TRBV5-4,TRBJ2-7,.,CASSPKGSSYEQYF,TGTGCCAGCAGCCCGAAGGGAAGCTCCTACGAGCAGTACTTC
.,TRBV7-9,TRBJ2-1,.,CASSLGAFEQFF,TGTGCCAGCAGCCTGGGGGCCTTTGAGCAGTTCTTC
.,TRBV7-3,TRBJ1-2,.,CASSDAGLRINYGYTF,TGTGCCAGCAGCGATGCCGGGTTGCGGATTAACTATGGCTACACCTTC
.,TRBV29-1,TRBJ1-3,.,CSVSTLGAGNTIYF,TGCAGCGTATCCACCCTTGGGGCTGGAAACACCATATATTTT
.,TRBV20-1,TRBJ1-4,.,CSARDRAWLFF,TGCAGTGCTAGAGATCGGGCCTGGCTGTTTTTT
.,TRBV14,TRBJ2-7,.,CASSRGTATYEQYF,TGTGCCAGCAGCCGCGGGACAGCCACCTACGAGCAGTACTTC
TRBD2,TRBV19,TRBJ2-2,few,CASSRGTSGRVDTGELFF,TGTGCCAGTAGCCGAGGGACTAGCGGGAGGGTAGACACCGGGGAGCTGTTTTTT
TRBD2,TRBV5-4,TRBJ2-5,.,CASSLIVLAGVRETQYF,TGTGCCAGCAGCTTGATCGTCCTAGCGGGAGTTCGAGAGACCCAGTACTTC
.,TRBV6-5,TRBJ1-1,few,CASRRRATEAFF,TGTGCCAGCAGGCGCAGGGCCACTGAAGCTTTCTTT
.,TRBV6-5,TRBJ2-7,few,CASSYLQGSMDEQYF,TGTGCCAGCAGTTACCTGCAGGGGAGCATGGACGAGCAGTACTTC
.,TRBV6-1,TRBJ1-5,once,CASSAQKGDNQPQHF,TGTGCCAGCAGTGCTCAAAAGGGGGACAATCAGCCCCAGCATTTT
TRBD2,TRBV10-1,TRBJ2-1,.,CASSEGTSGIYNEQFF,TGCGCCAGCAGTGAGGGGACTAGCGGTATTTACAATGAGCAGTTCTTC
.,TRBV11-3,TRBJ2-2,.,CASSLRGTGTGELFF,TGTGCCAGCAGCCTCCGAGGGACGGGCACCGGGGAGCTGTTTTTT
.,TRBV6-5,TRBJ1-2,.,CASSYDWARGYTF,TGTGCCAGCAGTTACGATTGGGCTAGGGGCTACACCTTC
.,TRBV2,TRBJ1-4,.,CASSENPTYFREKLFF,TGTGCCAGCAGCGAAAACCCGACTTATTTTCGGGAAAAACTGTTTTTT
.,TRBV14,TRBJ2-4,few,CASSSGEGGIQYF,TGTGCCAGCAGCTCAGGGGAAGGTGGCATTCAGTACTTC
TRBD1,TRBV6-5,TRBJ2-7,.,CASSYDLQGAGDEQYF,TGTGCCAGCAGTTACGACTTACAGGGGGCTGGTGACGAGCAGTACTTC
.,TRBV25-1,TRBJ1-2,.,CASSESGPFKDGYTF,TGTGCCAGCAGTGAATCAGGTCCCTTCAAGGATGGCTACACCTTC
.,TRBV7-9,TRBJ1-4,.,CASTATPTKTNEKLFF,TGTGCCAGCACCGCCACGCCCACGAAAACTAATGAAAAACTGTTTTTT